This T cell receptor (beta chain) is drawn from a study of cytomegalovirus exposure and HLA in healthy donors (dated by TCRdb to about 2017). General notes on the study: An earlier analysis of 550 to 700 of the donors reported approximately 270 Gb of sequence data and more than 90 million unique TCR beta sequences from about 180 million T cells. An early release covering about 600 HLA-typed donors comprised 250 to 350 gigabases of sequencing data and 85 million or so unique TCR sequences. The genetic ancestry cluster associated with self-reported Caucasian donors included around 76% of the roughly 400 genotyped donors. The study aimed to test whether signatures of past pathogen exposure could be identified by cataloging public T cell receptors. The study used immunosequencing to profile the T cell repertoires of 600 to 850 subjects and linked those repertoires to cytomegalovirus serostatus. Along with the approximately 600-subject first cohort, a separate validation cohort of over a hundred different subjects was used. To predict cytomegalovirus infection status, the study combined high-throughput TCR immunosequencing, statistical association of individual TCRs with disease status, and machine learning. A later analysis re-examined previously published TCR beta repertoires from 500 to 700 donors and added high-resolution HLA genotyping to investigate patterns of TCR occurrence. Rather than using new phenotypic data, the later analysis identified candidate immune exposures from TCR beta sequences and from how often those sequences occurred across donors. To decide whether each TCR beta V gene segment behaved as functional or pseudogenic, an earlier analysis of 587 of the donors relied on high-throughput TCR beta sequencing. Alongside the repertoire data, information on donor age, sex, ethnicity and CMV serostatus was compiled. Genome-wide SNP genotypes for about 55% of the roughly 670 donors were used in a later genetic analysis, which treated that subset as a discovery cohort. All discovery cohort repertoires had been generated on a single sequencing platform. HLA typing included class I and class II loci at four-digit resolution. The number of donors typed differed by locus, with roughly 629-640 for A, B, C, DRB1 and DQB1, more than 500 for DQA1, over 600 for DPA1, and 450 to 480 for DPB1. A handful of DR-DQ haplotypes were handled as single units for association and clustering because linkage in the cohort was strong. On average, around 230,000 unique TCR beta nucleotide sequences were sequenced per donor among a few hundred genotyped donors of the cohort, with 15% to 20% of those sequences being non-productive.

General study outcomes and caveats: An earlier analysis of approximately 600 of the donors showed that most TCR beta V segments appeared in productive rearrangements either about 87% or about 30% of the time, which broadly matched IMGT annotations. Correlated functional status among segregating V segments might be attributable to linkage disequilibrium, but an unknown experimental factor could not be ruled out. Some 16 rarely observed V segments, including chromosome 9 orphons, were excluded from the earlier analysis of about 500 of the donors because counts were too low. It was suggested by the authors that the approach could potentially be generalized to other disease states and immunological phenotypes. A total of fewer than 200 TCR beta chains were listed by the study as associated with cytomegalovirus. In a later analysis, several top co-occurrence clusters were reported to appear linked to parvovirus B19, influenza, CMV and Epstein-Barr virus. The presence/absence analyses assumed that sequencing depth was roughly uniform across donors, and that assumption may not be true. A later analysis found that most CMV-associated TCR beta chains appeared HLA-restricted, with HLA associations seemingly driven largely by CMV exposure. At a false discovery rate of 0.05, a later analysis linked under 20,000 TCR beta sequences to specific HLA alleles. Assigning TCR associations to individual alleles was difficult when HLA alleles, especially DR and DQ, strongly co-occurred. A group of highly shared sequence variants was considered likely to be a technical artifact of the sequencing pipeline. A further reported finding was that TCR beta sequences accurately predicted the HLA-A and HLA-B alleles for most subjects in the first cohort. CMV serostatus was the only immune exposure information available for the cohort. Because HLA typing was unavailable for some donors at each locus, only the typed subset was used in association tests. While some public TCRs were present in many individuals, most TCR sequences turned up only very rarely across donors. Three of the identified cytomegalovirus-associated TCR beta chains were confirmed in vitro to be specific for cytomegalovirus antigens. A later analysis found that HLA-associated TCR beta chains were more clonally expanded and had lower generation probabilities than equally common non-associated chains. Because the 87-base-pair reads could not distinguish some IMGT-functional V segments, including TRBV6-2 and TRBV6-3, those segments were excluded. A later analysis found that TCR association rates varied across HLA loci, with DRB1 alleles showing the most associated TCRs and HLA-C alleles the fewest. Compared with the roughly 700-donor mean, donors in an Asian-associated ancestry cluster had fewer N-insertions in productive TCRs, according to a later genetic analysis. In a later genetic analysis, a missense DCLRE1C variant was associated with V-gene and J-gene trimming of TCR beta chains, and the association was replicated in an independent cohort. The cohort was sequenced for TCR beta chains only, and without alpha or paired-chain data the features that could be detected were limited. Cytomegalovirus status was reported to be diagnosed by the classifier with high specificity and sensitivity in both the original and validation cohorts.

Library prep was done by the immunoSEQ multiplex PCR assay. A mixture of 60 forward primers for TCR Vbeta segments and 13 reverse primers for TCR Jbeta segments was used in the multiplex PCR. A multiplex PCR assay on genomic DNA amplified the CDR3 region of rearranged TCR beta genes. The Illumina HiSeq System was used to sequence the amplified TCR beta libraries as 87-base-pair reads. Per the original workflow: In a later analysis, tens of millions of unique TCR beta chains were counted across the approximately 640 repertoires, and approximately 11 million of these chains were shared by at least two donors. To remove PCR and sequencing errors, raw reads were error-corrected and collapsed into unique sequences using a nearest-neighbor algorithm that merged closely related sequences. Alignment of CDR3 sequences to IMGT reference sequences was used to assign V, D and J gene segments. Each retained sequence needed at least a six-nucleotide match to both a V gene segment and a J gene segment. A rearrangement counted as productive if the CDR3 had no stop codons and remained in frame with V and J, and every other rearrangement counted as non-productive. CDR3 was defined according to IMGT convention as the region running from the second conserved V-encoded cysteine to the conserved J-encoded phenylalanine. The earlier analysis of some 550 of the donors excluded any sequence lacking an unambiguous match to a single V gene segment. In an earlier analysis of several hundred of the donors, V segments were called functional above 56.7% productive rearrangements and were called segregating when the between-donor standard deviation exceeded 5%. A statistical classification framework was built to diagnose cytomegalovirus status from the catalog of TCR beta chain sequences. V and J gene assignment, in a later analysis, came from comparing TCR nucleotide sequences with IMGT/GENE-DB human TR gene sequences. In a later analysis, CDR3 sequences and most-parsimonious VDJ recombination scenarios were assigned using the TCRdist pipeline. A later analysis defined each TCR beta chain by its CDR3 amino acid sequence plus V-gene family, and excluded reads lacking a unique V-gene family. As a way to deal with suspected cross-contamination and a sequencing artifact, a later analysis dropped nearly 600 nucleotide sequences that were highly shared and had low generation probability. A later analysis calculated a clonal expansion index for each public chain from normalized within-repertoire ranks of inferred template counts. In a later analysis, generation probabilities were computed with a VDJ recombination model fitted to out-of-frame rearrangements, and the resulting probabilities were checked against IGoR. A later analysis scored TCR-TCR, TCR-HLA and TCR-CMV co-occurrence with hypergeometric tests, applying a repertoire-size bias correction to TCR pairs. A later analysis estimated false discovery rates by permuting HLA or CMV assignments 20 times. In a later analysis, co-occurring TCRs were grouped using DBSCAN, with TCRdist sequence similarity added in when clustering inside HLA-allele-positive subsets. For co-occurrence clustering, repertoires with fewer than 30,000 or more than 120,000 public chains were excluded, along with four to six repertoires with anomalous nucleotide sharing. Entries here come from immuneACCESS through TCRdb and include only in-frame sequences with V and J called. Some clones fail to appear in such tables; in the studies checked, an unresolved V gene covers under half of the shortfall, and the cause of the remainder is unknown. D and trimming were read from the DNA, whereas the V and J calls and clone size are those reported in that table. For this sample there are 90,000 to 120,000 clones; around 76% appear just once. The ten largest clones represent roughly 3% of the sample.

In total, approximately 700 healthy bone marrow donors made up the cohort. At the time of sampling, all cohort members were nominally healthy, though unrecorded immune exposures were likely present. The donor was CMV seropositive and was included in the group of around 300 seropositive cohort members. Each donor provided a peripheral blood sample, and peripheral blood mononuclear cells were used for TCR beta sequencing. Genomic DNA was extracted from the blood cell samples with the Qiagen DNeasy Blood Extraction Kit. Turning to this clone: No antigen is known for it. No base quality information exists; no much larger clone differs at one position.

The CDR3 runs 18 residues from the cysteine to the phenylalanine. Only the CDR3 portion is preserved as DNA: 54 bases, with reading frame beginning at the first base. Sample: PBMCs. The chain uses TRBV21-1 and TRBJ2-2; the table calls TRBD2, which could not be checked here. TRBV21-1 is a listed pseudogene. The TCR comes from a man aged 25-40 years in good health and CMV-seropositive. In nucleotide form, the sequence is TGTGCCAGCAGCAAAGCGCCCAGGACTAGCGGGGGGACCGGGGAGCTGTTTTTT. Translation gives CASSKAPRTSGGTGELFF.